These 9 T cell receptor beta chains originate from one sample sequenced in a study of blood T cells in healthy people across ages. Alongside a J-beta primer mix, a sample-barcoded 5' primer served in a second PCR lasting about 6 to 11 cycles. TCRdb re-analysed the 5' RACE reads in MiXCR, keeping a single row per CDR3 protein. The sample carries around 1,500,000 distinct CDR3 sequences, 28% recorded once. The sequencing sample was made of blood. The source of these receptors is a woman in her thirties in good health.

The CDR3 coding sequence is TGTGCCAGCTCACCGGGGGACCCTCAGGATGAGCAGTTCTTC. It is translated as CASSPGDPQDEQFF. The V call is TRBV18, the J call TRBJ2-1, with D possibly called TRBD1 or TRBD2 (5 bases each). Trimming left V 3 bases short and J 8 bases short, with 14 bases between. In germline, CDR1 is KGHSH, CDR2 LQKENI. The CDR3 extends over 14 amino acids.

The CDR3 here is CASSPAGQWNTEAFF. The CDR3 nucleotides read TGCGCCAGCAGTCCCGCCGGACAGTGGAACACTGAAGCTTTCTTT. The chain joins TRBV4-1 to TRBJ1-1, with TRBD1 as a possible D gene (6 bases). This CDR3 contains 15 residues. Looked up from germline, CDR1 is MGHRA and CDR2 is YSYEKL. V was pared by 6 bases and J by 1 base, with 15 bases between.

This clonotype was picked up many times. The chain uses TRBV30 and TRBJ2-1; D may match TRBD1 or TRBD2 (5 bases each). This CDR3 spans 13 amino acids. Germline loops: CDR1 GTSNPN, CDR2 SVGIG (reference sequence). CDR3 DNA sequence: TGTGCTACTATTACGGGGCCTTCTGATGAGCAGTTCTTC. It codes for CATITGPSDEQFF.

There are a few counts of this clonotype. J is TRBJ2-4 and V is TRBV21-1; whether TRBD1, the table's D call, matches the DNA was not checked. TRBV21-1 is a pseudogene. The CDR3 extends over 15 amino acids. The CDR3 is CASTKGPGAKNIQYF. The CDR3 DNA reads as TGTGCCAGCACTAAAGGTCCGGGGGCCAAAAACATTCAGTACTTC.

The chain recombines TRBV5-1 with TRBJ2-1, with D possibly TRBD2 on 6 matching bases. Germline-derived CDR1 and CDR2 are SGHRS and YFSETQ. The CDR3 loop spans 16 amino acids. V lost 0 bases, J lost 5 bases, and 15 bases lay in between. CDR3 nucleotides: TGCGCCAGCAGCTTGGAGGCGGGGATTGGACACAATGAGCAGTTCTTC. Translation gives CASSLEAGIGHNEQFF.

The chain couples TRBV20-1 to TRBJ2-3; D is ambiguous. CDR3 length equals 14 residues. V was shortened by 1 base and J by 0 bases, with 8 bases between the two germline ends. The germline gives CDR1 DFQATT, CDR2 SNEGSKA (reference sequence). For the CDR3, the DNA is TGCAGTGCTAGAGTCCCCTTGAGCACAGATACGCAGTATTTT. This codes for CSARVPLSTDTQYF.

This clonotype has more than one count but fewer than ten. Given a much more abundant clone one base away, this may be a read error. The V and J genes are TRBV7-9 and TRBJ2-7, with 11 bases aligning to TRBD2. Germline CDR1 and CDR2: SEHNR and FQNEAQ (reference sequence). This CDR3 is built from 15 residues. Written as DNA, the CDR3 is TGTGCCGGCAGCCCCACTAGCGGGAGCCCCTACGAGCAGTACTTC. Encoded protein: CAGSPTSGSPYEQYF.

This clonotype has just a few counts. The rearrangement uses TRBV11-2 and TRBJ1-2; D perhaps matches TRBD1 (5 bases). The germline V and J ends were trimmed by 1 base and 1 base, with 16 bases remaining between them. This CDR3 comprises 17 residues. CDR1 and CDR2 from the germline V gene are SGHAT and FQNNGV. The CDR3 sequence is CASSLVRGLPFNYGYTF. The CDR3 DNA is TGTGCCAGCAGCTTAGTAAGGGGACTCCCTTTTAACTATGGCTACACCTTC.

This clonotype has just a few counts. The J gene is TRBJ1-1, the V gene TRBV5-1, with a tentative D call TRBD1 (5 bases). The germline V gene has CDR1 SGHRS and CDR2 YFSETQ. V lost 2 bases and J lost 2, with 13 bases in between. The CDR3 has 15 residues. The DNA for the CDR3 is TGCGCCAGCAGCTTTTACAGGCCACCCAACACTGAAGCTTTCTTT. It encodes CASSFYRPPNTEAFF.